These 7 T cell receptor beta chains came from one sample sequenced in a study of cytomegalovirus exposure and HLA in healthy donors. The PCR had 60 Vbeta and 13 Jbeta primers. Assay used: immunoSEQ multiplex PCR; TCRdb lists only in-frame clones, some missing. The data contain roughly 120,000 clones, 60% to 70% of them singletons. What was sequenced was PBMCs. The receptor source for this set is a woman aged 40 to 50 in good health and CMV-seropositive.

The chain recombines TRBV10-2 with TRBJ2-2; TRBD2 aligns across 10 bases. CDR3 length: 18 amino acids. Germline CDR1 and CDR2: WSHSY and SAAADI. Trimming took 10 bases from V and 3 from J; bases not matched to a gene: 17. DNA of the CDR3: TGCGCCACCAGACAGTTCAGCCTAGCGGGAGAACACACCGGGGAGCTGTTTTTT. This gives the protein CATRQFSLAGEHTGELFF.

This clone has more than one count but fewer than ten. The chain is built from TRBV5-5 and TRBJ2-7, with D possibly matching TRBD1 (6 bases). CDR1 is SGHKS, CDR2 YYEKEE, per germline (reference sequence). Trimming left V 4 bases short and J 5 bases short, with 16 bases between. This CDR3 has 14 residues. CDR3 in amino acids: CASSPYRVDNEQYF. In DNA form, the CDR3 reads TGTGCCAGCAGCCCGTACAGGGTTGATAACGAGCAGTACTTC.

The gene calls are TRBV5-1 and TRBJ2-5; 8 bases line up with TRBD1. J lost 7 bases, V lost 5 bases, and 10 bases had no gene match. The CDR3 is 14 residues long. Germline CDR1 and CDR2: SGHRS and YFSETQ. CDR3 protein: CASRQDRGIRTQYF. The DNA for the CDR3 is TGCGCCAGCAGACAAGACAGGGGAATACGGACCCAGTACTTC.

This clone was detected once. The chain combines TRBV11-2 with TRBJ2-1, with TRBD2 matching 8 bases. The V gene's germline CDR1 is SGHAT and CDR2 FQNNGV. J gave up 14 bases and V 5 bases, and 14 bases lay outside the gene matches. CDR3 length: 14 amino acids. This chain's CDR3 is CASSRPDASGQKFF. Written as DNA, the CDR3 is TGTGCCAGCAGCCGCCCGGATGCTAGCGGGCAGAAGTTCTTC.

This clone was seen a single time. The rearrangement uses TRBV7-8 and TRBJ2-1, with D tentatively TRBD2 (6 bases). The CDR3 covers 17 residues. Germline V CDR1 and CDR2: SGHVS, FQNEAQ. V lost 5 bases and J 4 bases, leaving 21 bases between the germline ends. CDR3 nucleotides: TGTGCCAGCAGCCCCTGGACGCGGGAAGTGGGGTACAATGAGCAGTTCTTC. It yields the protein CASSPWTREVGYNEQFF.

The CDR3 sequence: CASSFRVGKNIQYF. Written as DNA, the CDR3 is TGCGCCAGCAGCTTCAGGGTTGGCAAAAACATTCAGTACTTC. The V call is TRBV5-1, the J call TRBJ2-4; perhaps TRBD1 as D (5 bases). V lost 2 bases and J 3 bases, leaving 9 bases between the germline ends. CDR1 is SGHRS, CDR2 YFSETQ, per germline. The CDR3 length is 14 residues.

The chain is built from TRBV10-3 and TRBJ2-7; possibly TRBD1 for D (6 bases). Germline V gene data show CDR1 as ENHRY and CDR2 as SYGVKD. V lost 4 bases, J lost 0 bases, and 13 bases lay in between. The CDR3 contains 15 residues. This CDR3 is CAISGTGPSSYEQYF. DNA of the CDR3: TGTGCCATCAGTGGTACAGGGCCCAGCTCCTACGAGCAGTACTTC.